Given below is one T cell receptor (beta chain) in context. Its specificity is unknown. The entry originates in a study of T cell responses to AZD1222 COVID-19 vaccine. CDR1 is LGHNT, CDR2 FRNRAP, per germline. Trimming pared 1 base from V and 4 bases from J, leaving 22 bases between. The CDR3 is 18 residues long. Libraries were prepared by immunoSEQ multiplex PCR; TCRdb keeps only in-frame clonotypes and omits some of them. The data show 90,000 to 100,000 clones, nearly 90% seen once. General study findings and limits: Baseline seropositivity occurred in only 5 to 7 AZD1222 recipients.

This chain uses TRBV12-5 with TRBJ2-5, with a tentative D call TRBD1 (6 bases). Specimen: peripheral blood, collected on day 0 of AZD1222 vaccination. The TCR sequence derives from an adult in good health. CDR3 residues: CASGLARKLGEGGETQYF. The CDR3 nucleotides are TGTGCTAGTGGTTTGGCCCGAAAGTTGGGGGAAGGGGGAGAGACCCAGTACTTC.